One TCR beta chain is described in this entry. The antigen is unknown. This CDR3 is built from 16 residues. CDR1 is MNHNS and CDR2 is SASEGT in the germline V gene. Trimming stripped 2 bases from V and 2 bases from J, with 13 bases between. The data stem from a study of vaccination and CD4 T cells after COVID-19. For the study at large: Cultures serving as controls received a peptide pool (CEFX or HIV-1 Nef) or no peptide.

Oncomine TCR Beta short-read sequencing was applied to DNA from cultured CD4+ T cells. Cultures of CD4+ T cells served as the source for extracting genomic DNA. One entry per CDR3 protein results from TCRdb running MiXCR on the PCR reads. Of around 13,000 distinct CDR3 sequences listed, approximately 21% were seen once; the top ten hold roughly 15%. Treatment described: approximately 9-day PBMC culture with coronavirus spike peptide pools or control peptides (ViraFEST assay). This sequence joins TRBV6-1 and TRBJ1-5; D is unresolved. Sequencing was carried out using cultured CD4+ T cells from blood. The origin of this receptor is a human donor with COVID-19. Here the CDR3 reads CASSEPPWVRNQPQHF. CDR3 sequence (DNA): TGTGCCAGCAGTGAACCGCCGTGGGTCCGCAATCAGCCCCAGCATTTT.